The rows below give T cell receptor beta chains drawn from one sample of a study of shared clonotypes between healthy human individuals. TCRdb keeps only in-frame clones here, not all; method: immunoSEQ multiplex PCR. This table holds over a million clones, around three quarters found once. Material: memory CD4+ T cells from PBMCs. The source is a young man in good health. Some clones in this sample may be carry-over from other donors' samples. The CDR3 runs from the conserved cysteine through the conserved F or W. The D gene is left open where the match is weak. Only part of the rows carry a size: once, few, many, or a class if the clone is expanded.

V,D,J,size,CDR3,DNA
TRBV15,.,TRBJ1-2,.,CATSRDSPNNGDGYTF,TGTGCCACCAGCAGAGATAGTCCAAACAATGGGGATGGCTACACCTTC
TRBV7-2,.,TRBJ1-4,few,CASSPGPLRSEKLFF,TGTGCCAGCAGCCCCGGCCCCCTGAGGAGCGAAAAACTGTTTTTT
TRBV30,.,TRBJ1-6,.,CAWSITSDSPLHF,TGTGCCTGGAGTATCACATCGGATTCACCCCTCCACTTT
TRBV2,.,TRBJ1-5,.,CASRMASTDQPQHF,TGTGCCAGCAGGATGGCCTCGACAGATCAGCCCCAGCATTTT
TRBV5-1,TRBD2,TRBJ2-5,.,CASSPGTSGSETQYF,TGCGCCAGCAGCCCTGGGACTAGCGGGAGTGAGACCCAGTACTTC
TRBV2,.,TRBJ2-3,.,CASTLGTDTQYF,TGTGCCAGCACCCTGGGCACAGATACGCAGTATTTT
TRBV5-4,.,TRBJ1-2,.,CASSVDGNYGYTF,TGTGCCAGCAGCGTGGACGGCAACTATGGCTACACCTTC
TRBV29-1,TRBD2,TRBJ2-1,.,CSVEGELAGGPIVSSYNEQFF,TGCAGCGTTGAAGGAGAACTAGCGGGAGGGCCTATCGTGAGCTCCTACAATGAGCAGTTCTTC
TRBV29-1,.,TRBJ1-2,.,CSVSREDYGYTF,TGCAGCGTTTCAAGGGAGGACTATGGCTACACCTTC
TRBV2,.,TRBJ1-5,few,CASSEDNGDQPQHF,TGTGCCAGCAGTGAAGACAACGGGGATCAGCCCCAGCATTTT
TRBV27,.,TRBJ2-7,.,CASSASSYEQYF,TGTGCCAGCAGTGCATCCTCCTACGAGCAGTACTTC
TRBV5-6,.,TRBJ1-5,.,CASSSGPGVGQPQHF,TGTGCCAGCAGCTCCGGGCCAGGGGTGGGACAGCCCCAGCATTTT
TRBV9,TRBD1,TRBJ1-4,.,CASSFGGTGSSNEKLFF,TGTGCCAGCAGCTTTGGGGGGACAGGGTCCTCTAATGAAAAACTGTTTTTT
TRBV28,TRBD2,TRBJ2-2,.,CASSSPTSGRFGELFF,TGTGCCAGCAGTTCCCCGACTAGCGGGAGGTTCGGGGAGCTGTTTTTT
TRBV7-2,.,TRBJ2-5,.,CASSLAIRASSETQYF,TGTGCCAGCAGCCTAGCGATAAGGGCCTCCAGCGAGACCCAGTACTTC
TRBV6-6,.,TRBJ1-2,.,CASSAGGYGYTF,TGTGCCAGCAGTGCCGGAGGCTATGGCTACACCTTC
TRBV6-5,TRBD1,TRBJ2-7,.,CASTPGGTGMYEQYF,TGTGCCAGCACCCCCGGGGGGACAGGGATGTACGAGCAGTACTTC
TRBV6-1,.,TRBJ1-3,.,CASSDHARNTIYF,TGTGCCAGCAGTGATCATGCTCGAAACACCATATATTTT
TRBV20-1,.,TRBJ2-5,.,CSAGGETQYF,TGCAGTGCTGGAGGGGAGACCCAGTACTTC
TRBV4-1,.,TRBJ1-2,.,CASSQAIGDLRGYGYTF,TGCGCCAGCAGCCAAGCGATCGGGGATCTCAGGGGCTATGGCTACACCTTC
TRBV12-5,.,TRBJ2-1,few,CASGQGPLDDEQFF,TGTGCTAGTGGCCAAGGTCCCCTCGACGATGAGCAGTTCTTC
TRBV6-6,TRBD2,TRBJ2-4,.,CATKLGSGSDIQYF,TGTGCCACCAAACTGGGTAGCGGGAGTGACATTCAGTACTTC
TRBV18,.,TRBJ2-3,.,CASADAGAHTDTQYF,TGTGCCAGCGCCGACGCGGGGGCTCATACAGATACGCAGTATTTT
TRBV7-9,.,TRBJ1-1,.,CASSSNLGQNTEAFF,TGTGCCAGCAGCTCAAACCTCGGACAGAACACTGAAGCTTTCTTT
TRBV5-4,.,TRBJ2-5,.,CASSSTTAPTKTQYF,TGTGCCAGCAGCTCTACGACAGCTCCCACGAAGACCCAGTACTTC
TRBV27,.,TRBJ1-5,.,CASGDTGLVFNQPQHF,TGTGCCAGCGGTGACACCGGCCTCGTTTTCAATCAGCCCCAGCATTTT
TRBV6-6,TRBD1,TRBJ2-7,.,CASSRDRGRGEQYF,TGTGCCAGCAGTCGGGACAGGGGGCGTGGCGAGCAGTACTTC
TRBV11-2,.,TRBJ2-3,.,CASSSSPSTDTQYF,TGTGCCAGCAGCTCTAGCCCTAGCACAGATACGCAGTATTTT
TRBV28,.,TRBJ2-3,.,CASSLNPTDTQYF,TGTGCCAGCAGTTTAAATCCCACAGATACGCAGTATTTT
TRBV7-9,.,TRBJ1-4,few,CASSLVRRNEKLFF,TGTGCCAGCAGCTTAGTCAGACGGAATGAAAAACTGTTTTTT
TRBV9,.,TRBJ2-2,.,CASSVDPGAGVGELFF,TGTGCCAGCAGCGTAGACCCGGGGGCTGGCGTCGGGGAGCTGTTTTTT
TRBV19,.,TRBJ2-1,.,CASSIFGRGKNEQFF,TGTGCCAGTAGTATTTTCGGGAGAGGGAAAAATGAGCAGTTCTTC
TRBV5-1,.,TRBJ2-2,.,CASSLEAVGTNTGELFF,TGCGCCAGCAGCTTGGAAGCTGTTGGGACTAACACCGGGGAGCTGTTTTTT
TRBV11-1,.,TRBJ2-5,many,CASSARASQRRETQYF,TGTGCCAGCAGCGCTCGGGCATCACAGCGAAGGGAGACCCAGTACTTC
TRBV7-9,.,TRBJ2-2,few,CASSLRDFNTGELFF,TGTGCCAGCAGCTTGCGAGACTTTAACACCGGGGAGCTGTTTTTT
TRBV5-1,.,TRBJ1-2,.,CASSSGLPALYGYTF,TGCGCCAGCAGCTCAGGATTACCCGCACTCTATGGCTACACCTTC
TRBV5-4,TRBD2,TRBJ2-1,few,CASSLAGLASNEQFF,TGTGCCAGCAGCTTGGCAGGACTAGCTTCCAATGAGCAGTTCTTC
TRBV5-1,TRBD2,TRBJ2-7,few,CASSPGTSGILFLEQYF,TGCGCCAGCAGCCCCGGGACTAGCGGGATCCTGTTTTTGGAGCAGTACTTC
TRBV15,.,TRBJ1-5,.,CATSREGAGQPQHF,TGTGCCACCAGCAGAGAAGGGGCAGGGCAGCCCCAGCATTTT
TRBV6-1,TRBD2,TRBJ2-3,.,CASMKTGGSGTQYF,TGTGCCAGCATGAAGACGGGAGGGAGTGGTACGCAGTATTTT
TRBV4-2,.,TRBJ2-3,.,CASSQNTDTQYF,TGTGCCAGCAGCCAAAATACAGATACGCAGTATTTT